These 3 T cell receptor beta chains came from one sample sequenced in a study of T cell responses to AZD1222 COVID-19 vaccine. Here immunoSEQ multiplex PCR was the method, and the copy in TCRdb shows in-frame clones only, minus some. The data hold tens of thousands of clones, with over 75% observed a single time. The material sequenced was peripheral blood, taken 28 days after the second AZD1222 dose. The receptors here all came from an adult who received the AZD1222 COVID-19 vaccine.

The chain employs TRBV3-1 (or the pseudogene TRBV3-2) and TRBJ1-6; D ambiguous. CDR1 and CDR2 from the germline V gene are LGHDT and YNNKEL (reference sequence). V lost 0 bases and J 5 bases, leaving 17 bases between the germline ends. CDR3 size: 18 residues. The CDR3 reads CASSQDKMLFQHNSPLHF. The CDR3 DNA follows: TGTGCCAGCAGCCAAGATAAGATGCTATTTCAACATAATTCACCCCTCCACTTT.

A single count supports this clone. The chain recombines TRBV6-5 with TRBJ1-4; D remains ambiguous. V dropped 6 bases and J dropped 7 bases, with 12 bases sitting between them. The CDR3 contains 13 residues. Germline V lookup: CDR1 MNHEY, CDR2 SVGAGI. The chain's CDR3 is CASSRGVAEKLFF. Written as DNA, the CDR3 is TGTGCCAGCAGCCGCGGGGTTGCTGAAAAACTGTTTTTT.

This chain links TRBV5-4 with TRBJ2-5, with D unclear. The CDR3 runs 14 residues. Trimming removed 0 bases from V and 2 bases from J, with 8 bases in between. Germline V gives CDR1 SGHNT, CDR2 YYREEE (reference sequence). The CDR3 protein is CASSLATVQETQYF. In DNA form, the CDR3 reads TGTGCCAGCAGCTTGGCAACAGTACAAGAGACCCAGTACTTC.